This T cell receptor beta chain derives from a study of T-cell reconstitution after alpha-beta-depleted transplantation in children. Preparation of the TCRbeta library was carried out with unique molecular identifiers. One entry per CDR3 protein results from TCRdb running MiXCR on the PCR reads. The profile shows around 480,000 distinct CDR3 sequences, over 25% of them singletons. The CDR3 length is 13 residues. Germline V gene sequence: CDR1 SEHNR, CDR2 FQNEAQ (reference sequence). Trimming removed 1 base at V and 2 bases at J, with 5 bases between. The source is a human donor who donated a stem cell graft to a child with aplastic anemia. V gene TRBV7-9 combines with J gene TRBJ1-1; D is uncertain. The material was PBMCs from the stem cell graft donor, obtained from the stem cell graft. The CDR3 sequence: CASSLVTNTEAFF. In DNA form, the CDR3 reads TGTGCCAGCAGCTTAGTGACAAACACTGAAGCTTTCTTT.